Following are 26 T cell receptor beta chains from one sample sequenced in a study of high-grade serous ovarian cancer treatment subgroups. Profiling relied on immunoSEQ multiplex PCR, and the TCRdb table lists in-frame clones only, not all of them. The sample has around 2,700 clones; roughly 79% are singletons. Tumor samples were obtained before definitive surgery or chemotherapy. Sequenced input: tumor tissue. All receptors derive from a human donor with high-grade serous ovarian cancer.

The CDR3 reads CASSSTGMRGNTEAFF. In nucleotides, the CDR3 is TGTGCCAGCAGCTCTACAGGGATGAGGGGGAACACTGAAGCTTTCTTT. This rearrangement joins TRBV7-9 to TRBJ1-1; maybe TRBD1 (6 bases). Looked up from germline, CDR1 is SEHNR and CDR2 is FQNEAQ (reference sequence). The CDR3 length is 16 residues. V was clipped by 4 bases and J by 1 base, with 16 bases between them.

The chain combines TRBV30 with TRBJ2-1; either TRBD1 or TRBD2 may fit D (6 bases each). The V end was cut by 2 bases, the J end by 4 bases, with 21 bases between. The CDR3 runs 17 residues. The V gene's germline CDR1 is GTSNPN and CDR2 SVGIG (reference sequence). DNA for the CDR3: TGTGCCTGGAGTCTTCAGTGGGAGGACAGACCTTACAATGAGCAGTTCTTC. It is translated as CAWSLQWEDRPYNEQFF.

V usage is TRBV28 and J usage is TRBJ2-7; D unclear. Trimming removed 5 bases from V and 4 bases from J, with 18 bases in between. CDR1 and CDR2 (germline): MDHEN, SYDVKM. This CDR3 is built from 15 residues. The DNA for the CDR3 is TGTGCCAGCAGTCCAGAGTCCACCCCTCTTTACGAGCAGTACTTC. Translated: CASSPESTPLYEQYF.

This chain joins TRBV25-1 and TRBJ1-2; D possibly corresponds to TRBD1 (5 bases). The CDR3 sequence is 13 residues long. Germline lookup yields CDR1 MGHDK and CDR2 SYGVNS. The ends were cut back, 8 bases at V and 8 bases at J, with 18 bases in the middle. CDR3 protein: CASRAEGAEGYTF. DNA of the CDR3: TGTGCCAGCCGAGCGGAAGGGGCGGAAGGCTACACCTTC.

V and J are TRBV28 and TRBJ2-7; weak D call: TRBD2 (6 bases). Per the germline V gene, CDR1 is MDHEN and CDR2 is SYDVKM. The V gene lost 5 bases and the J gene lost 6 bases, with 20 bases spanning the gap. CDR3 size: 15 residues. The CDR3 DNA sequence: TGTGCCAGCAGTGCTCCTGGGACTCCGCCCCTCGAGCAGTACTTC. It codes for CASSAPGTPPLEQYF. Together with reference TRBV28 and TRBJ2-7, the CDR3 gives the full variable domain: DVKVTQSSRYLVKRTGEKVFLECVQDMDHENMFWYRQDPGLGLRLIYFSYDVKMKEKGDIPEGYSVSREKKERFSLILESASTNQTSMYLCASSAPGTPPLEQYFGPGTRLTVT.

V and J are TRBV27 and TRBJ1-6, with D tentatively TRBD1 (5 bases). The CDR3 length is 16 residues. Trimming stripped 6 bases from V and 0 bases from J, with 12 bases between. Germline loops: CDR1 MNHEY, CDR2 SMNVEV (reference sequence). CDR3 sequence (DNA): TGTGCCAGCAGCCAAACAGGAAGCTCCTATAATTCACCCCTCCACTTT. Its protein is CASSQTGSSYNSPLHF.

The rearrangement uses TRBV4-3 and TRBJ2-3, with TRBD1 matching over 8 bases. Trimming cost V 0 bases and J 4 bases; bases outside gene matches: 15. The CDR3 is 19 residues long. Germline assignment: CDR1 LGHNA and CDR2 YSLEER. CDR3 residues: CASSQDPPATGVTADTQYF. In nucleotides, the CDR3 is TGCGCCAGCAGCCAAGATCCCCCCGCGACAGGGGTGACGGCAGATACGCAGTATTTT.

On this clone itself: Relative to the germline gene, one junction end is altered; a read error may explain this. The CDR3 DNA follows: TGTGTCAGCAGCCCTGGACTGGAATCCTACAATGAGCAGTTCTTC. Encoded protein: CVSSPGLESYNEQFF. The chain combines TRBV5-4 with TRBJ2-1; maybe TRBD2 (5 bases). The V gene's germline CDR1 is SGHNT and CDR2 YYREEE (reference sequence). This CDR3 region has 15 residues.

This clone came up a few times. This chain connects TRBV2 to TRBJ2-7; no clear D gene. Germline CDR1 and CDR2: SNHLY and FYNNEI. V shed 6 bases and J shed 0 bases, with 6 bases lying between them. The CDR3 is 12 residues long. The DNA of the CDR3 is TGTGCCAGCAGCCCAGCCTCCTACGAGCAGTACTTC. This codes for CASSPASYEQYF.

This chain connects TRBV6-5 to TRBJ2-5, with 10 bases identical to TRBD2. Germline V gene sequence: CDR1 MNHEY, CDR2 SVGAGI. Germline trimming cut 10 bases from V and 2 bases from J; bases unmatched to any gene: 4. CDR3 size: 13 residues. The CDR3 sequence is CATAGGRQETQYF. The CDR3 region has the DNA TGTGCCACAGCGGGGGGGAGACAAGAGACCCAGTACTTC.

This chain links TRBV7-9 with TRBJ1-5; the D is unclear. The germline gives CDR1 SEHNR, CDR2 FQNEAQ (reference sequence). The CDR3 extends over 14 amino acids. V gave up 5 bases and J gave up 7 bases, with 15 bases separating them. As DNA, the CDR3 is TGTGCCAGCAGCCATACGGAGACGAACCAGCCCCAGCATTTT. Translated, it gives CASSHTETNQPQHF.

This chain uses TRBV5-1 with TRBJ2-7; D perhaps matches TRBD1 (5 bases). Trimming removed 0 bases from V and 2 bases from J, with 12 bases in between. This CDR3 has 15 residues. Germline CDR1 is SGHRS and CDR2 is YFSETQ. CDR3 sequence (DNA): TGCGCCAGCAGCTTGGCCGCAGGGTTTACCTACGAGCAGTACTTC. Translation gives CASSLAAGFTYEQYF.

The chain employs TRBV11-3 and TRBJ1-1; D perhaps matches TRBD1 (6 bases). CDR1 and CDR2 (germline): SGHNT, YENEEA. V lost 1 base and J lost 6, with 24 bases in between. This CDR3 is 18 amino acids long. The CDR3 reads CASSLGLASGVFGAEAFF. The CDR3 bases are TGTGCCAGCAGCTTAGGATTAGCCTCAGGGGTCTTTGGAGCTGAAGCTTTCTTT.

V usage is TRBV28 and J usage is TRBJ1-1; TRBD1 is a possible D gene (5 bases). Germline values: CDR1 MDHEN, CDR2 SYDVKM. The ends were cut back, 3 bases at V and 1 base at J, with 12 bases in the middle. The CDR3 loop spans 15 amino acids. CDR3 sequence: CASSFQGNPNTEAFF. The CDR3 region has the DNA TGTGCCAGCAGTTTCCAGGGTAACCCGAACACTGAAGCTTTCTTT.

The J gene is TRBJ1-3, the V gene TRBV7-2; the D gene is possibly TRBD1 (5 bases). Germline V lookup: CDR1 SGHTA, CDR2 FQGNSA. The V gene lost 4 bases and the J gene lost 0 bases, with 10 bases spanning the gap. This CDR3 contains 15 residues. The CDR3 DNA is TGTGCCAGCAGCTCCCTCGGGGGCTCTGGAAACACCATATATTTT. Protein sequence: CASSSLGGSGNTIYF.

The chain joins TRBV7-6 to TRBJ2-1; TRBD2 agrees at 9 bases. The germline V gene encodes CDR1 SGHVS and CDR2 FNYEAQ. J was trimmed by 2 bases and V by 4 bases; bases with no gene match: 12. CDR3 length equals 18 residues. CDR3 nucleotides: TGTGCCAGCAGCTCCAGAGGCCGAGCGGGAGGACCCTACAATGAGCAGTTCTTC. The encoded protein is CASSSRGRAGGPYNEQFF.

A few counts support this clone. CDR3 loop: CASSEGQAYVHEQYF. DNA for the CDR3: TGCGCCAGCAGTGAGGGACAGGCATATGTCCACGAGCAGTACTTC. This chain joins TRBV10-1 and TRBJ2-7; 7 bases are a match to TRBD1. The ends lost 2 bases at V and 5 bases at J; junction bases unmatched: 9. The V gene's germline CDR1 is WNHNN and CDR2 SYGVQD (reference sequence). The CDR3 has 15 residues.

A remark on this clone: Other DNA variants within this sample encode the same CDR3. The J gene is TRBJ2-1, the V gene TRBV2; 7 bases match TRBD1. After removal of 6 bases from V and 0 bases from J, the junction contained 2 bases not matched to a gene. The CDR3 totals 14 residues. Germline values: CDR1 SNHLY, CDR2 FYNNEI. The CDR3 protein is CASSRDSSYNEQFF. In nucleotides, the CDR3 is TGTGCCAGCAGCCGGGACAGCTCCTACAATGAGCAGTTCTTC.

This clone was seen a handful of times. The same CDR3 also results from other DNA sequences found in this sample. The CDR3 nucleotides are TGTGCCAGCAGTCCTCCGGGACTACCTCCGGAGACCCAGTACTTC. It translates to CASSPPGLPPETQYF. The chain links TRBV28 to TRBJ2-5, with TRBD2 identical over 7 bases. The CDR3 is 15 amino acids. Looked up from germline, CDR1 is MDHEN and CDR2 is SYDVKM. The V segment lost 5 bases and the J segment 5 bases; nucleotides outside the gene matches: 11.

The chain couples TRBV19 to TRBJ2-5, with D perhaps being TRBD1 or TRBD2 (5 bases each). Germline CDR1 and CDR2: LNHDA and SQIVND (reference sequence). Trimming left V 6 bases short and J 2 bases short, with 13 bases between. This CDR3 comprises 14 residues. In nucleotides, the CDR3 is TGTGCCAGTAGCCCGATGGGGGTTCAAGAGACCCAGTACTTC. Translating it yields CASSPMGVQETQYF.

The chain has TRBV11-2 and TRBJ1-1; D is unclear. The germline V and J ends were trimmed by 0 bases and 7 bases, with 15 bases remaining between them. This CDR3 has 15 amino acids. CDR1 is SGHAT, CDR2 FQNNGV, per germline. The DNA of the CDR3 is TGTGCCAGCAGCTTAGATCTGACGACACGGCTTGAAGCTTTCTTT. Translated, it gives CASSLDLTTRLEAFF.

This clone has just a few counts. V gene TRBV28 combines with J gene TRBJ2-3; tentatively, D is TRBD1 (6 bases). Germline CDR1 MDHEN, CDR2 SYDVKM. V lost 1 base and J 6 bases, leaving 14 bases between the germline ends. The length of the CDR3 is 15 residues. Written as DNA, the CDR3 is TGTGCCAGCAGTTTATCCGGGACACCCTCGGATACGCAGTATTTT. Amino acids: CASSLSGTPSDTQYF.

The J gene is TRBJ2-3, the V gene TRBV11-2; D tentatively fits TRBD1 or TRBD2 (5 bases each). Germline V gene data show CDR1 as SGHAT and CDR2 as FQNNGV. The CDR3 is made up of 16 amino acids. V dropped 4 bases and J dropped 0 bases, with 14 bases sitting between them. The DNA of the CDR3 is TGTGCCAGCAGCTATGGGACGGGCTATAGCACAGATACGCAGTATTTT. Protein: CASSYGTGYSTDTQYF.

In DNA form, the CDR3 reads TGTGCCAGCAGCCAAGGACTAGCGGGAACCTATAGCACAGATACGCAGTATTTT. It specifies CASSQGLAGTYSTDTQYF. The V call is TRBV4-2, the J call TRBJ2-3, with 11 positions matching TRBD2. After removal of 1 base from V and 0 bases from J, the junction contained 6 bases not matched to a gene. Germline V gene data show CDR1 as LGHNA and CDR2 as YNFKEQ. The CDR3 covers 18 residues.

The chain couples TRBV6-1 to TRBJ1-1; no clear D. This CDR3 has 15 residues. Trimming left V 10 bases short and J 0 bases short, with 18 bases between. Germline lookup yields CDR1 MNHNS and CDR2 SASEGT. The CDR3 loop is CATQKYSGMNTEAFF. The CDR3 region has the DNA TGTGCCACGCAGAAATACAGCGGAATGAACACTGAAGCTTTCTTT.

Only a few counts were recorded for this clone. Other DNA sequences from this sample encode an identical CDR3 as well. The gene calls are TRBV28 and TRBJ2-5, with D perhaps matching TRBD2 (5 bases). The CDR3 is 15 amino acids. Germline CDR1 and CDR2: MDHEN and SYDVKM. Trimming removed 5 bases from V and 1 base from J, with 14 bases in between. Here the CDR3 DNA reads TGTGCCAGCAGTCCCCCGGGGAGTCCCCAAGAGACCCAGTACTTC. This codes for CASSPPGSPQETQYF.